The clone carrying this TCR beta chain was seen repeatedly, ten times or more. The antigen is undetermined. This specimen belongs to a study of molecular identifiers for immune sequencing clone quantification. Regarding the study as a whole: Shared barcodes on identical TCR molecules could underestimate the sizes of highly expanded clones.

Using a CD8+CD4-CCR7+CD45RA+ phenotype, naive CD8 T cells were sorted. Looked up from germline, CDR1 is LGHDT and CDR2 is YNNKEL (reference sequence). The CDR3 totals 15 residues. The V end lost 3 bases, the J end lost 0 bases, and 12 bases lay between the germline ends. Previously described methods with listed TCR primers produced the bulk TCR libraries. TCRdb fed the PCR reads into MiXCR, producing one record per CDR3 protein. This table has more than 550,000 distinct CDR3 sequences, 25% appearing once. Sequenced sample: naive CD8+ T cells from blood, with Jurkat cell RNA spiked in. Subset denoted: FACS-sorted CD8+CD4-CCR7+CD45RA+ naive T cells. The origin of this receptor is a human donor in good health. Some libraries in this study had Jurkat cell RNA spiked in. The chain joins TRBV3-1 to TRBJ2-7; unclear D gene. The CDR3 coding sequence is TGTGCCAGCAGCCATCCAGCCGTGAGCTCCTACGAGCAGTACTTC. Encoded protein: CASSHPAVSSYEQYF.